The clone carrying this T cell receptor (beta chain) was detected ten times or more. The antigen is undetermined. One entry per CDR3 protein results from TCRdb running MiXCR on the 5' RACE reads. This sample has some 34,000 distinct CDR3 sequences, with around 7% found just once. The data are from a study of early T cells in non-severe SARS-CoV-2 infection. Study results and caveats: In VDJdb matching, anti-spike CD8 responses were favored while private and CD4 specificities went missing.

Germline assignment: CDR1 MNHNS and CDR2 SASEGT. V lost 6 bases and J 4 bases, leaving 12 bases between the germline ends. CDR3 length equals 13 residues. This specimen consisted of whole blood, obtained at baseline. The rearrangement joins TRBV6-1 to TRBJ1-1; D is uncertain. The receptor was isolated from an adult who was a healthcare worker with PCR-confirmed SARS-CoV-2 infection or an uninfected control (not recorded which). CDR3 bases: TGTGCCAGCAGCCCGGCGGAGGGCACTGAAGCTTTCTTT. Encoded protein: CASSPAEGTEAFF.